A selection of T cell receptor beta chains follows, all from one sample in a study of cytomegalovirus exposure and HLA in healthy donors. Assay used: immunoSEQ multiplex PCR; TCRdb lists only in-frame clones, some missing. The sample includes around 65,000 clones, nearly 95% seen only once; the top ten take about 5.7%. The source material was PBMCs. The source is a man aged 18 to 30 in good health and CMV-seropositive. Both conserved end residues are part of each CDR3. The order of the fields is clone size, V gene, D gene, J gene, CDR3 DNA, CDR3 protein. The D gene is left open where the match is weak. The size entry is marked missing in some rows and otherwise reads once, few, many or a size class.

.,TRBV28,.,TRBJ2-4,TGTGCCAGCAGCTCCACATTCATGGGGGCTGGCAAAAACATTCAGTACTTC,CASSSTFMGAGKNIQYF
.,TRBV29-1,TRBD2,TRBJ2-7,TGCAGCGGAGCGGGAGGTCCGTTCCACGAGCAGTACTTC,CSGAGGPFHEQYF
.,TRBV6-1,TRBD1,TRBJ1-1,TGTGCCAGCACCGAACGGGACAGGGGTCCTGAAGCTTTCTTT,CASTERDRGPEAFF
.,TRBV19,TRBD1,TRBJ1-2,TGTGCCAGTAGTGTCCGATTGGGACAGGGGGCAGATGGCTACACCTTC,CASSVRLGQGADGYTF
.,TRBV9,TRBD1,TRBJ1-3,TGTGCCAGCAGCGGTGACAGGGGAGGAAGCTCTGGAAACACCATATATTTT,CASSGDRGGSSGNTIYF
.,TRBV25-1,TRBD2,TRBJ2-5,TGTGCCAGCGGGGGACTAGCGGGAGGGCAGGGGACCCAGTACTTC,CASGGLAGGQGTQYF
once,TRBV30,.,TRBJ1-1,TGTGCCTGGAGAAGTGCAGGTTATAAGACTGAAGCTTTCTTT,CAWRSAGYKTEAFF
.,TRBV9,.,TRBJ2-7,TGTGCCAGCAGCGTAGACGCGGGCTCTGAGGTCGAGCAGTACTTC,CASSVDAGSEVEQYF
.,TRBV28,TRBD1,TRBJ1-4,TGTGCCAGCAGTTTACTCGAGGACAGGCCTTTAGAAAAACTGTTTTTT,CASSLLEDRPLEKLFF
.,TRBV4-1,.,TRBJ2-3,TGCGCCAGCAGCCAAGATGCTAGCGCAGATACGCAGTATTTT,CASSQDASADTQYF
.,TRBV18,.,TRBJ1-1,TGTGCCAGCTCACCACCGAACTCGGGAAGGGAGTTGAGGAACACTGAAGCTTTCTTT,CASSPPNSGRELRNTEAFF